Only a few counts were recorded for the clone carrying this T cell receptor (beta chain). This specimen belongs to a study of blood T cell repertoires in COVID-19. Trimming shortened V by 5 bases and J by 1 base, and 7 bases separated the two germline ends. This CDR3 comprises 13 residues. In germline, CDR1 is KGHDR, CDR2 SFDVKD. The method was immunoSEQ multiplex PCR; TCRdb's version includes in-frame clones alone and lacks a portion of them. The sample has 150,000 to 190,000 clones, 80% to 90% seen once. The sequence came from a woman between 55 and 75 years old with COVID-19, enrolled during active disease. Input material: peripheral blood. The rearrangement uses TRBV24-1 and TRBJ1-1; D is possibly TRBD1 (5 bases). CDR3 in amino acids: CATSVGGNTEAFF. The CDR3 bases are TGTGCCACCAGTGTCGGGGGGAACACTGAAGCTTTCTTT.